This TCR beta chain stems from a study of T cells in narcolepsy. General study points: Blood of same and different patients, but not healthy controls, reportedly held recurring autoreactive clonotypes. In some patient and control memory CD4+ samples, autoreactive clones were absent.

Method: immunoSEQ multiplex PCR; TCRdb's copy keeps in-frame clones and lacks some. The table has some 30,000 clones, around 87% seen once. The table lists this clone with a count of one. What it recognizes is unknown. V shed 4 bases and J shed 4 bases, with 11 bases lying between them. CDR1 KGHSH and CDR2 LQKENI come from the germline V gene. The length of the CDR3 is 13 residues. The receptor comes from a human donor with narcolepsy. The sequenced sample was CD45RA- memory CD4+ T cells from PBMCs. The V and J genes are TRBV18 and TRBJ2-7; the D gene is possibly TRBD1 (8 bases). The CDR3 DNA reads as TGTGCCAGCTCACAACAGGGGGGGTACGAGCAGTACTTC. As protein: CASSQQGGYEQYF. Combining the CDR3 with reference TRBV18 and TRBJ2-7 gives the whole variable domain NAGVMQNPRHLVRRRGQEARLRCSPMKGHSHVYWYRQLPEEGLKFMVYLQKENIIDESGMPKERFSAEFPKEGPSILRIQQVVRGDSAAYFCASSQQGGYEQYFGPGTRLTVT.